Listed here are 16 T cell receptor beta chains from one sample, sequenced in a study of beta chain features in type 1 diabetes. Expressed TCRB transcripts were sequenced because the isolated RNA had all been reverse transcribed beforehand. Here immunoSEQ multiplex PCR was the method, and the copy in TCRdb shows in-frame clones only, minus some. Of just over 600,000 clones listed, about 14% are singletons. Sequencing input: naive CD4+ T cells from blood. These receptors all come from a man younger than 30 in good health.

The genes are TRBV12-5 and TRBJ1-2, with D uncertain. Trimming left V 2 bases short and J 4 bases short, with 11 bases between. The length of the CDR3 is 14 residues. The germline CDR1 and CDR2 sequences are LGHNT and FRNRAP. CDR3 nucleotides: TGTGCTAGTGGTTTGTCCGCAGGTCCCTATGGCTACACCTTC. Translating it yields CASGLSAGPYGYTF.

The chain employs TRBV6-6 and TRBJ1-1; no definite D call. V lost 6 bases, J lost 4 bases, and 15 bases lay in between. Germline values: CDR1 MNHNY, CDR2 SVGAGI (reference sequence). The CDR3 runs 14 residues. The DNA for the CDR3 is TGTGCCAGCAGCCCTACTCCGGGGTTCACTGAAGCTTTCTTT. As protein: CASSPTPGFTEAFF.

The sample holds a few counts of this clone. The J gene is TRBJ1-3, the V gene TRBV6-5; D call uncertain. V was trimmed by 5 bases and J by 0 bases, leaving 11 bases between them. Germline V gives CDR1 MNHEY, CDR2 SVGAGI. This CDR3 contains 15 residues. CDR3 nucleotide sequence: TGTGCCAGCAGTATACATCGACTCTCTGGAAACACCATATATTTT. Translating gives CASSIHRLSGNTIYF.

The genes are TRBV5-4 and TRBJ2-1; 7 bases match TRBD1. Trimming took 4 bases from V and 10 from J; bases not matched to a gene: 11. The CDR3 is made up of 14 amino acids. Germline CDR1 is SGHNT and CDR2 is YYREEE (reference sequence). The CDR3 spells CASSQIRQGGEQFF. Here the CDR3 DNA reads TGTGCCAGCAGCCAGATAAGACAGGGTGGGGAGCAGTTCTTC. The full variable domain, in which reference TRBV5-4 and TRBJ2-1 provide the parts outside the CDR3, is ETGVTQSPTHLIKTRGQQVTLRCSSQSGHNTVSWYQQALGQGPQFIFQYYREEENGRGNFPPRFSGLQFPNYSSELNVNALELDDSALYLCASSQIRQGGEQFFGPGTRLTVL.

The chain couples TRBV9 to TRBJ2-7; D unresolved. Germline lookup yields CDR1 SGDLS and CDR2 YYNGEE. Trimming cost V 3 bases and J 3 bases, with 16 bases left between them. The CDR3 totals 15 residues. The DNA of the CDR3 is TGTGCCAGCAGCGCCTCTCCGGTTGGCAGCTACGAGCAGTACTTC. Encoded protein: CASSASPVGSYEQYF.

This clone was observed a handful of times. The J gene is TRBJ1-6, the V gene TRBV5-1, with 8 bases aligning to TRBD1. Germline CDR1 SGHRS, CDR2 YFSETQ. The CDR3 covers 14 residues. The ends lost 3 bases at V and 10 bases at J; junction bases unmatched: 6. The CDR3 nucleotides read TGCGCCAGCAGCTCTGGACAGGGTCAATCACCCCTCCACTTT. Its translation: CASSSGQGQSPLHF.

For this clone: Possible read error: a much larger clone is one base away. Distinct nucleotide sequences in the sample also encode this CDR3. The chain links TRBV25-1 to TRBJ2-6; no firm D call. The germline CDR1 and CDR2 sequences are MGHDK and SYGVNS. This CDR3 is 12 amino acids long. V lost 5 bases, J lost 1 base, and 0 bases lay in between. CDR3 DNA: TGTGCCAGCAGTTCTGGGGCCAACGTCCTGACTTTC. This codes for CASSSGANVLTF.

The CDR3 is CASSFGGENIQYF. CDR3 bases: TGCGCCAGCAGCTTTGGAGGAGAAAACATTCAGTACTTC. The chain employs TRBV5-1 and TRBJ2-4; D may be TRBD2 (5 bases). V gave up 2 bases and J gave up 5 bases, with 8 bases separating them. The CDR3 runs to 13 residues. CDR1 is SGHRS and CDR2 is YFSETQ in the germline V gene.

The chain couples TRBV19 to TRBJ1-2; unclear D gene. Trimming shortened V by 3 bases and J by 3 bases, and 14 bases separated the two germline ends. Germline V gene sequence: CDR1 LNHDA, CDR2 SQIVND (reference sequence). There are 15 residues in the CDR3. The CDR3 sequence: CASSIGGLGDYGYTF. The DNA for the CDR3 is TGTGCCAGTAGTATCGGAGGGCTAGGTGACTATGGCTACACCTTC.

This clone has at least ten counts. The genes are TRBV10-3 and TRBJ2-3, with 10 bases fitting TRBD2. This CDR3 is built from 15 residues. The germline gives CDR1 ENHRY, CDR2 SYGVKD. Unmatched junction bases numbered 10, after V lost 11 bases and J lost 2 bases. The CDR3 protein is CASHRAGGVTDTQYF. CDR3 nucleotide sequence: TGTGCCTCCCACCGAGCGGGAGGGGTCACAGATACGCAGTATTTT.

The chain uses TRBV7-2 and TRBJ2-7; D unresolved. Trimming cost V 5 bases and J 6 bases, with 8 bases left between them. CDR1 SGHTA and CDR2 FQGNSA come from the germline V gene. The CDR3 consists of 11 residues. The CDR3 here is CASSLHSEQYF. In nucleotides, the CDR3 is TGTGCCAGCAGCCTACATAGCGAGCAGTACTTC. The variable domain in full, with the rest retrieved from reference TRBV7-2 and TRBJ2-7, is GAGVSQSPSNKVTEKGKDVELRCDPISGHTALYWYRQSLGQGLEFLIYFQGNSAPDKSGLPSDRFSAERTGGSVSTLTIQRTQQEDSAVYLCASSLHSEQYFGPGTRLTVT.

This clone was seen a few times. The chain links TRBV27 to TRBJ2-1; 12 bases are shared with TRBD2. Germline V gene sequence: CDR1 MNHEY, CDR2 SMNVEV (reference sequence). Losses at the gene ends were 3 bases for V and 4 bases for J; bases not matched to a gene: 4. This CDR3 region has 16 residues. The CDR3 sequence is CASSFLLAGGYNEQFF. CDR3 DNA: TGTGCCAGCAGTTTCCTTCTAGCGGGAGGGTACAATGAGCAGTTCTTC.

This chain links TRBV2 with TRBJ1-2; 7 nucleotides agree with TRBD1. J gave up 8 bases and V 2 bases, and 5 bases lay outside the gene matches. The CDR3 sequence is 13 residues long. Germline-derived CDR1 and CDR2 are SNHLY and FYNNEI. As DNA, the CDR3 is TGTGCCAGCAGTGAATTGACAGGGTTCGGCTACACCTTC. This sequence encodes CASSELTGFGYTF.

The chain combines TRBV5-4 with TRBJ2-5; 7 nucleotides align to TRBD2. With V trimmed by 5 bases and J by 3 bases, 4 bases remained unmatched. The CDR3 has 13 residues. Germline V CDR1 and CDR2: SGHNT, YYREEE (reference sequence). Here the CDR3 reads CASSGLGKETQYF. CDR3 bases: TGTGCCAGCAGTGGACTAGGAAAAGAGACCCAGTACTTC. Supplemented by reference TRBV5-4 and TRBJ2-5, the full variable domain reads ETGVTQSPTHLIKTRGQQVTLRCSSQSGHNTVSWYQQALGQGPQFIFQYYREEENGRGNFPPRFSGLQFPNYSSELNVNALELDDSALYLCASSGLGKETQYFGPGTRLLVL.

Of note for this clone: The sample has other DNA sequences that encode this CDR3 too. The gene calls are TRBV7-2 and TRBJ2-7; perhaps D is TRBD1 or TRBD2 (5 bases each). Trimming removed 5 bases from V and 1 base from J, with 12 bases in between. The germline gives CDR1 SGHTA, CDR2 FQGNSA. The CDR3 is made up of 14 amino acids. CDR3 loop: CASSPGTGSYEQYF. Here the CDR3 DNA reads TGTGCCAGCAGCCCTGGGACGGGATCCTACGAGCAGTACTTC. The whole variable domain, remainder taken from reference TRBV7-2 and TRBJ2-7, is GAGVSQSPSNKVTEKGKDVELRCDPISGHTALYWYRQSLGQGLEFLIYFQGNSAPDKSGLPSDRFSAERTGGSVSTLTIQRTQQEDSAVYLCASSPGTGSYEQYFGPGTRLTVT.

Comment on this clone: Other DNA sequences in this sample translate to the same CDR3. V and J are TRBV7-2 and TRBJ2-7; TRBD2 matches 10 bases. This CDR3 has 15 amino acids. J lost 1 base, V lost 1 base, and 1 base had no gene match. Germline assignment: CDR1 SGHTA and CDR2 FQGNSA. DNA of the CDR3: TGTGCCAGCAGCTTAGGGACTAGCGGTTCCTACGAGCAGTACTTC. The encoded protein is CASSLGTSGSYEQYF.